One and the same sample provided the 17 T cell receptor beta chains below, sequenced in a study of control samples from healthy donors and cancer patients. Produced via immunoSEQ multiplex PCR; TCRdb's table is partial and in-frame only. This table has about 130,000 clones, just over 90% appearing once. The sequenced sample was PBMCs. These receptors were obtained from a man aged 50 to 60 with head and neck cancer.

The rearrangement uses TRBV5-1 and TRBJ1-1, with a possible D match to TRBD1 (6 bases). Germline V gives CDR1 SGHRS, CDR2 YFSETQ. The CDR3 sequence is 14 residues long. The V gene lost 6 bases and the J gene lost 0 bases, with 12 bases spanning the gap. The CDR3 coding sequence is TGCGCCAGCAAACAGGGAGGGGTGAACACTGAAGCTTTCTTT. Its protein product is CASKQGGVNTEAFF.

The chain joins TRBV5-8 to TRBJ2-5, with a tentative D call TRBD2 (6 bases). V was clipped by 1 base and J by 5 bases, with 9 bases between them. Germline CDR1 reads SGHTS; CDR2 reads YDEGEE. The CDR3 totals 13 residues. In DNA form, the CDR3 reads TGTGCCAGCAGCTTGTGGGGGGACGAGACCCAGTACTTC. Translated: CASSLWGDETQYF.

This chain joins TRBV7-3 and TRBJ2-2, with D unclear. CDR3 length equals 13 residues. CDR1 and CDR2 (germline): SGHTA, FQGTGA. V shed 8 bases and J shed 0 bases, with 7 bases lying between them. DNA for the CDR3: TGTGCCAGCTCCGATCCGAACACCGGGGAGCTGTTTTTT. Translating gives CASSDPNTGELFF. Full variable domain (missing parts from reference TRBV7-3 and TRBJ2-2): GAGVSQTPSNKVTEKGKYVELRCDPISGHTALYWYRQSLGQGPEFLIYFQGTGAADDSGLPNDRFFAVRPEGSVSTLKIQRTERGDSAVYLCASSDPNTGELFFGEGSRLTVL.

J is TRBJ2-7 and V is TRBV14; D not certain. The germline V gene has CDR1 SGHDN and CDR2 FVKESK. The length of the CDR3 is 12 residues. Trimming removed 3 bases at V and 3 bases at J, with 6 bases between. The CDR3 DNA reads TGTGCCAGCAGCCAGTGGGGCTACGAGCAGTACTTC. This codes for CASSQWGYEQYF.

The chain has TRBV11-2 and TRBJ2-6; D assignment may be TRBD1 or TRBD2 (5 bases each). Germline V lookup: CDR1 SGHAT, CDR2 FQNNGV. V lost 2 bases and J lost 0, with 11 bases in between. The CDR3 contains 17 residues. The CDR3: CASSLRGPRSGANVLTF. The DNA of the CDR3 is TGTGCCAGCAGCTTAAGGGGACCCCGCTCTGGGGCCAACGTCCTGACTTTC.

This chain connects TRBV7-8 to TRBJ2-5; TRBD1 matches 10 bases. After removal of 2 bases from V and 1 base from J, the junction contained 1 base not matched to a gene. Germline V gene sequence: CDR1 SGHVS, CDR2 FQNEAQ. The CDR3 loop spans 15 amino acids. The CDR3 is CASSLRDRGQETQYF. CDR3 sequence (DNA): TGTGCCAGCAGCTTACGGGACAGGGGCCAAGAGACCCAGTACTTC. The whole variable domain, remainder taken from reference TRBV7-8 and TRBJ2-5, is GAGVSQSPRYKVAKRGQDVALRCDPISGHVSLFWYQQALGQGPEFLTYFQNEAQLDKSGLPSDRFFAERPEGSVSTLKIQRTQQEDSAVYLCASSLRDRGQETQYFGPGTRLLVL.

As DNA, the CDR3 is TGTGCCAGTAGTATACGGGGGGGCTGGGAGCTGTTTTTT. Amino acids: CASSIRGGWELFF. This chain links TRBV19 with TRBJ2-2; TRBD2 aligns across 8 bases. Germline V gives CDR1 LNHDA, CDR2 SQIVND (reference sequence). CDR3 length: 13 amino acids. V was pared by 2 bases and J by 9 bases, with 2 bases of the junction left unmatched.

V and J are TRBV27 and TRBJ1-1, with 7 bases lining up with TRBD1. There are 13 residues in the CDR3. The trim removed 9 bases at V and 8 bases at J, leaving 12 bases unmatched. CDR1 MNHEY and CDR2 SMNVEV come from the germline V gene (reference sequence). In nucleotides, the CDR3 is TGTGCCAGTAAGACCGGGACAGCGAGAGAAGCTTTCTTT. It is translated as CASKTGTAREAFF.

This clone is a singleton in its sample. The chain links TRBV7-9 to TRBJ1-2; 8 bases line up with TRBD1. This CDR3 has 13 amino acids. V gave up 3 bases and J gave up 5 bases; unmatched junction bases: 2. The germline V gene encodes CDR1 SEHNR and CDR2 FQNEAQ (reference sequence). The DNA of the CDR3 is TGTGCCAGCAGCTTGGGACAGGTTTATGGCTACACCTTC. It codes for CASSLGQVYGYTF.

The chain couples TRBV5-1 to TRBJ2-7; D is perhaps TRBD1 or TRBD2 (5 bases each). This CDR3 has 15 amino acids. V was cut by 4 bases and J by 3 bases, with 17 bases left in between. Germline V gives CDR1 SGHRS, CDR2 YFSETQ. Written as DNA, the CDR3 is TGCGCCAGCAGCCCCGGGACCTCTCTCTACTACGAGCAGTACTTC. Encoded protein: CASSPGTSLYYEQYF.

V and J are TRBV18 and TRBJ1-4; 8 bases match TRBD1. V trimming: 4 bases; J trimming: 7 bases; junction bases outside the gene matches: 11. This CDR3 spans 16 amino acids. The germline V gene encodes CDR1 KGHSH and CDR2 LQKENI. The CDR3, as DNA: TGTGCCAGCTCACATCCAGGGGGCGGATCGGGTGAAAAACTGTTTTTT. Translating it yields CASSHPGGGSGEKLFF.

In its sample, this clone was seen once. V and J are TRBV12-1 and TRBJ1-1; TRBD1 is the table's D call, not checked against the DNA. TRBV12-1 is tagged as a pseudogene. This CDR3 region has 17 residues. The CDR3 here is CASSTPLGDRGNTEAFF. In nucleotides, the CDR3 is TGTGCCAGCAGCACGCCTCTAGGAGATAGGGGAAACACTGAAGCTTTCTTT.

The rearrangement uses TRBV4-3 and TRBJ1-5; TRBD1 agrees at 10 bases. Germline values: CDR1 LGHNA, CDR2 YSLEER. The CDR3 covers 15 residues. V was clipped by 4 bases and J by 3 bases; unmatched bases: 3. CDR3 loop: CASSLDRGYNQPQHF. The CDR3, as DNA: TGCGCCAGCAGCCTGGACAGGGGGTACAATCAGCCCCAGCATTTT.

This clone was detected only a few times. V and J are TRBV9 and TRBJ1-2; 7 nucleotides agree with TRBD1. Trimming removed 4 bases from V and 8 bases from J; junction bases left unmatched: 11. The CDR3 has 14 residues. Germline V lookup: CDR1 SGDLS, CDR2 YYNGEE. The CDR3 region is CASSPERQGWGYTF. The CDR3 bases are TGTGCCAGCAGCCCCGAGCGACAGGGCTGGGGCTACACCTTC.

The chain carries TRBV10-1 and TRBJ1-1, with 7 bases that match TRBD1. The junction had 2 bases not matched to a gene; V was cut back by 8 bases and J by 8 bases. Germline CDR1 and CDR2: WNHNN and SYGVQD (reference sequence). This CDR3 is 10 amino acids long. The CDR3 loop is CASPQGEAFF. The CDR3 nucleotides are TGCGCCAGCCCACAGGGGGAAGCTTTCTTT.

The CDR3 here is CASSLGSYNEQFF. Written as DNA, the CDR3 is TGTGCCAGCAGCTTGGGATCCTACAATGAGCAGTTCTTC. The gene calls are TRBV5-6 and TRBJ2-1; no clear D gene. This CDR3 has 13 residues. Germline V lookup: CDR1 SGHDT, CDR2 YYEEEE. Trimming left V 0 bases short and J 1 base short, with 2 bases between.

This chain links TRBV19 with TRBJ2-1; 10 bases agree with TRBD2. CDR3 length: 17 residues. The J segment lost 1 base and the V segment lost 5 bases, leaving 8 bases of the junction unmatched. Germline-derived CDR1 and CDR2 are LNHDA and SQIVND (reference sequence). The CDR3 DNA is TGTGCCAGTAGTCTAGCGGGGGTCAGCCAGTCCTACAATGAGCAGTTCTTC. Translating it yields CASSLAGVSQSYNEQFF.